One and the same sample provided the 9 T cell receptor beta chains below, sequenced in a study of post-analysis software for immune sequencing data. The study's findings and limits: Elevated frequency relative to controls characterized roughly 5 TRBV segments in patients, TRBV5-6, TRBV5-1 and TRBV20-1 among them.

Unique molecular identifiers were present in the TCR beta cDNA libraries. TCRdb reanalysed the PCR reads using MiXCR and keeps one entry per CDR3 protein. This repertoire shows hundreds of thousands of distinct CDR3 sequences, 55% to 60% found once; its top ten account for about 11%. The antigens for these receptors are not known. Material for sequencing was blood. The receptors originated from a girl aged 2-10 years with multiple sclerosis.

The rearrangement uses TRBV4-1 and TRBJ2-4; possible D gene TRBD1, 5 bases. The CDR3 loop spans 16 amino acids. V lost 1 base, J lost 2 bases, and 12 bases lay in between. Germline V lookup: CDR1 MGHRA, CDR2 YSYEKL. In DNA form, the CDR3 reads TGCGCCAGCAGCCAAGTGGGGAAGGGGACCAAAAACATTCAGTACTTC. Amino acids: CASSQVGKGTKNIQYF.

Only a few counts were recorded for this clonotype. This chain uses TRBV12-3 or TRBV12-4 with TRBJ1-2; 12 bases match TRBD1. The CDR3 spans 14 residues. With V trimmed by 1 base and J by 7 bases, 1 base remained unmatched. The CDR3, as DNA: TGTGCCAGCAGTTTAGGGGGACAGGGGGCTGGCTACACCTTC. As protein: CASSLGGQGAGYTF.

The chain has TRBV29-1 and TRBJ2-2; D unclear. The germline V gene encodes CDR1 SQVTM and CDR2 ANQGSEA. Trimming removed 4 bases at V and 8 bases at J, with 11 bases between. The CDR3 consists of 12 residues. DNA for the CDR3: TGCAGCGTTGTCGACATCGTGGGGGAGCTGTTTTTT. Its translation: CSVVDIVGELFF.

V usage is TRBV7-2 and J usage is TRBJ2-3; TRBD2 agrees at 9 bases. Unmatched junction bases numbered 3, after V lost 7 bases and J lost 1 base. Germline CDR1 is SGHTA and CDR2 is FQGNSA. The CDR3 is 14 amino acids. The CDR3 DNA reads TGTGCCAGCAAGGCGGGGGGGGGCACAGATACGCAGTATTTT. Translated: CASKAGGGTDTQYF.

V is TRBV28 and J is TRBJ1-2, with TRBD1 identical over 8 bases. Germline CDR1 and CDR2: MDHEN and SYDVKM. The junction had 8 bases not matched to a gene; V was cut back by 6 bases and J by 8 bases. The CDR3 loop spans 13 amino acids. Here the CDR3 reads CASRMTGDGGYTF. The CDR3 DNA reads TGTGCCAGCAGAATGACAGGGGATGGCGGCTACACCTTC.

This clonotype was observed once. Compared with germline, one end of the junction differs, possibly owing to a read error. The V and J genes are TRBV29-1 and TRBJ2-1, with D hard to call. Germline assignment: CDR1 SQVTM and CDR2 ANQGSEA. This CDR3 spans 16 amino acids. CDR3 residues: CSVEGPSGQFYDEQFF. The CDR3 DNA reads TGCAGCGTTGAGGGTCCCTCCGGGCAGTTCTACGATGAGCAGTTCTTC.

The chain carries TRBV6-5 and TRBJ1-2; 7 positions agree with TRBD1. The CDR3 is made up of 13 amino acids. Germline CDR1 is MNHEY and CDR2 is SVGAGI. Trimming removed 6 bases from V and 2 bases from J; junction bases left unmatched: 3. The CDR3 loop is CASRMTGNYGYTF. CDR3 DNA: TGTGCCAGCAGAATGACAGGGAACTATGGCTACACCTTC.

This clonotype was counted a few times. The CDR3 nucleotides are TGCGCCAGCAGCTTGGTCGGCGGGGAGATCGCCGAAGCTTTCTTT. Translated, it gives CASSLVGGEIAEAFF. The genes are TRBV5-1 and TRBJ1-1, with no clear D. Trimming took 0 bases from V and 8 from J, leaving 17 bases between them. There are 15 residues in the CDR3. Germline CDR1 SGHRS, CDR2 YFSETQ. Using reference TRBV5-1 and TRBJ1-1 for the parts outside the CDR3, the full variable domain is KAGVTQTPRYLIKTRGQQVTLSCSPISGHRSVSWYQQTPGQGLQFLFEYFSETQRNKGNFPGRFSGRQFSNSRSEMNVSTLELGDSALYLCASSLVGGEIAEAFFGQGTRLTVV.

This clonotype was counted a few times. The chain has TRBV6-5 and TRBJ2-6; D may be TRBD1 (6 bases). V was trimmed by 5 bases and J by 1 base, leaving 9 bases between them. The CDR3 runs 15 residues. CDR1 is MNHEY, CDR2 SVGAGI, per germline. CDR3 sequence reads: CASSTGTSGANVLTF. DNA for the CDR3: TGTGCCAGCAGTACAGGGACGTCTGGGGCCAACGTCCTGACTTTC.